A selection of T cell receptor beta chains follows, all from one sample in a study of neurological immune-mediated disorders. Each CDR3 protein is one row after TCRdb ran MiXCR on the 5' RACE reads. The data hold 85,000 to 90,000 distinct CDR3 sequences, with under 4.5% observed a single time. Sequences were obtained from PBMCs. The receptors derive from a woman aged 45-59 years with multiple sclerosis. The CDR3 runs from the conserved cysteine through the conserved F or W. Each record gives: D gene, clone size, J gene, V gene, CDR3 protein, CDR3 DNA. The D gene is left open where the match is weak. Clone size appears in some rows only: once, few, many, or a class for an expanded clone.

NA | NA | TRBJ2-1 | TRBV4-2 | CDSSTVPNEQFF | TGTGACAGCAGCACGGTTCCCAATGAGCAGTTCTTC
TRBD1 | many | TRBJ2-1 | TRBV5-1 | CASSFRTGGYNEQFF | TGCGCCAGCAGCTTCCGGACAGGGGGATACAATGAGCAGTTCTTC
NA | many | TRBJ2-7 | TRBV7-2 | CASSLTTASFGEQYF | TGTGCCAGCAGCTTAACGACAGCCTCCTTTGGCGAGCAGTACTTC
TRBD1 | many | TRBJ2-7 | TRBV6-6 | CASSLRDSSYEQYF | TGTGCCAGCAGCCTCCGGGACAGCTCCTACGAGCAGTACTTC
NA | many | TRBJ2-5 | TRBV12-3/TRBV12-4 | CASSYGVTVTQYF | TGTGCCAGCAGCTACGGGGTTACGGTGACCCAGTACTTC
NA | many | TRBJ2-5 | TRBV29-1 | CSVRQETQYF | TGCAGCGTACGGCAAGAGACCCAGTACTTC
NA | many | TRBJ1-4 | TRBV20-1 | CSATSGPTNEKLFF | TGCAGTGCTACATCCGGGCCAACTAATGAAAAACTGTTTTTT
TRBD1 | many | TRBJ2-7 | TRBV24-1 | CATSIGTVDEQYF | TGTGCCACCAGCATCGGGACAGTCGACGAGCAGTACTTC
NA | many | TRBJ1-2 | TRBV20-1 | CSARVTGYGYGYTF | TGCAGTGCTAGAGTAACAGGGTACGGCTATGGCTACACCTTC
NA | many | TRBJ2-6 | TRBV7-2 | CASSTSPGTGANVLTF | TGTGCCAGCAGCACCTCTCCGGGAACTGGGGCCAACGTCCTGACTTTC
TRBD2 | many | TRBJ2-1 | TRBV5-5 | CASSLVGRGSNEQFF | TGTGCCAGCAGCTTGGTGGGGCGGGGGAGCAATGAGCAGTTCTTC